Reported below is one T cell receptor beta chain. The antigen remains unidentified. The data stem from a study of T cells expressing NK-cell markers. Overall study context: The authors sequenced eight donors, of whom seven were HCMV-seropositive and one was seronegative.

Study-level findings and limits: HCMV specificity of the expanded NKG2C+ T cell clones stayed unclear.

UMIs were included in TCR beta cDNA generated by 5'RACE template switching. TCRdb derives one entry per CDR3 protein from the 5' RACE reads, leaving out DNA. This listing includes about 160,000 distinct CDR3 sequences. The CDR3 is 13 residues long. Germline V gene data show CDR1 as MNHNY and CDR2 as SVGAGI (reference sequence). The sequence was collected from a woman aged 18 to 75 in good health. The sample comprised blood T cells: a sorted CD56 or NKG2C T cell subset, CD4+ or CD8+ T cells, or bulk PBMC T cells (not recorded which). The chain has TRBV6-6 and TRBJ1-4; the D call from TCRdb, TRBD1, cannot be confirmed without DNA. The CDR3 sequence: CASSDGWGEKLFF.